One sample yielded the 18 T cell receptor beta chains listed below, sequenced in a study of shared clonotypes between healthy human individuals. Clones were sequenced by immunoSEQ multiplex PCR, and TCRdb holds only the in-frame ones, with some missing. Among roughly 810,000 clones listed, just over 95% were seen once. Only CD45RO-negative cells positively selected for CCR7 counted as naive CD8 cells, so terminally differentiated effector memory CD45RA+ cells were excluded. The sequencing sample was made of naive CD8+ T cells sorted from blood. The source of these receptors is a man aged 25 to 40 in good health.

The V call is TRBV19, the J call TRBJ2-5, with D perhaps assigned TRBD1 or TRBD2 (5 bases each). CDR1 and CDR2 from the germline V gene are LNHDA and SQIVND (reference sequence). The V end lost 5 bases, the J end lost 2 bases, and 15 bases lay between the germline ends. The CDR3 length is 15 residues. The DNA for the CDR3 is TGTGCCAGTAGTCCGGGGACGGATACACAAGAGACCCAGTACTTC. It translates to CASSPGTDTQETQYF.

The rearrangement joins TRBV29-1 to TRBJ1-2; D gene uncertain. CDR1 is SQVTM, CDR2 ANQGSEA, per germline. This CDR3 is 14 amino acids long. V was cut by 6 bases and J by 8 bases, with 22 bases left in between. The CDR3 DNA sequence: TGCAGCGTGTTAGGCAGGACTAATTTGGAAGGCTACACCTTC. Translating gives CSVLGRTNLEGYTF.

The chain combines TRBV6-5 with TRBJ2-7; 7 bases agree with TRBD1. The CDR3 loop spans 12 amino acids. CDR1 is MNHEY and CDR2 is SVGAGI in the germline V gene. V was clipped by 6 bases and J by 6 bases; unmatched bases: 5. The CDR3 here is CASRTTGVEQYF. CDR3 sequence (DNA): TGTGCCAGCAGGACCACAGGGGTCGAGCAGTACTTC.

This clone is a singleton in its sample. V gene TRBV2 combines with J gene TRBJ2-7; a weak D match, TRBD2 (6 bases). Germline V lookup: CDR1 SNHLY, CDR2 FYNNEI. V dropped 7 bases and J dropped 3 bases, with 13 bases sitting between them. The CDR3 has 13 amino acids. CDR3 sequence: CASTAGTFYEQYF. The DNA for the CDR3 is TGTGCCAGCACCGCGGGGACTTTCTACGAGCAGTACTTC.

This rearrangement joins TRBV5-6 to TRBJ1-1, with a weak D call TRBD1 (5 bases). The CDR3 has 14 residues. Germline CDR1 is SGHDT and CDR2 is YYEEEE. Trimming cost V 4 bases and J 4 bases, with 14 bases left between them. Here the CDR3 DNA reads TGTGCCAGCAGCCCCCCAGGGTTGAGCACTGAAGCTTTCTTT. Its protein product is CASSPPGLSTEAFF. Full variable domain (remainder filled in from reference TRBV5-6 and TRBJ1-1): DAGVTQSPTHLIKTRGQQVTLRCSPKSGHDTVSWYQQALGQGPQFIFQYYEEEERQRGNFPDRFSGHQFPNYSSELNVNALLLGDSALYLCASSPPGLSTEAFFGQGTRLTVV.

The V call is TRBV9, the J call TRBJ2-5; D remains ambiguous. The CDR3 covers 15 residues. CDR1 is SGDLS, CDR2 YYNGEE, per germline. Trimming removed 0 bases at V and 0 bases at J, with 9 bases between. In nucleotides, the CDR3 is TGTGCCAGCAGCGTAGAGGGCGAGGACCAAGAGACCCAGTACTTC. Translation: CASSVEGEDQETQYF.

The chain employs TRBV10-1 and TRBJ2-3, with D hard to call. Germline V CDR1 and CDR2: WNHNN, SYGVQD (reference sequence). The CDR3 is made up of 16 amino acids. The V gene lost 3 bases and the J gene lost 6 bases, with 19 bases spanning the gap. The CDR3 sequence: CASSDDSPMGFDTQYF. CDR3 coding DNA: TGCGCCAGCAGTGACGACTCCCCGATGGGTTTCGATACGCAGTATTTT.

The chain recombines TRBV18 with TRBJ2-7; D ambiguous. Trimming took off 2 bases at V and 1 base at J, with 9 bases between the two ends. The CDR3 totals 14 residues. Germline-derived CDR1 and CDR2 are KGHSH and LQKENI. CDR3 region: CASSPADGSYEQYF. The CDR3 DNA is TGTGCCAGCTCACCAGCGGACGGATCCTACGAGCAGTACTTC.

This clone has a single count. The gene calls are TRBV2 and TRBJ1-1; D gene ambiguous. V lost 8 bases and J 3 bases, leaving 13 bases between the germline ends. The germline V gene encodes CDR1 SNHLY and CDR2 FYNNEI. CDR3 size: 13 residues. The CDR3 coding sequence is TGTGCCAGCCTCGGGAGGCGAGACACTGAAGCTTTCTTT. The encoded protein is CASLGRRDTEAFF.

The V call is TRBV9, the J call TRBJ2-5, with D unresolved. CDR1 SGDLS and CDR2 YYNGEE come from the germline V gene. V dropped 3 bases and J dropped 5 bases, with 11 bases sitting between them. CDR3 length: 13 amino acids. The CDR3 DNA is TGTGCCAGCAGCGCCCCCCGGTCTGAGACCCAGTACTTC. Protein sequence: CASSAPRSETQYF.

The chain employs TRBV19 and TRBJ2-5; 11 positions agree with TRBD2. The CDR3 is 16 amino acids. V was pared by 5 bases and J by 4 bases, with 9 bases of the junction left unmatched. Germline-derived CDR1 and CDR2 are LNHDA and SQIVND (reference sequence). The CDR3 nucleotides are TGTGCCAGTAGTTTCGGACTAGCGGGTCAATCAGAGACCCAGTACTTC. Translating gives CASSFGLAGQSETQYF.

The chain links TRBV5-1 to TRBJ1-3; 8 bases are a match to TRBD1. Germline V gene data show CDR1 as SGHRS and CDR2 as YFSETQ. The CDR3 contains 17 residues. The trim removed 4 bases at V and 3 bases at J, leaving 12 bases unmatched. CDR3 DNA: TGCGCCAGCAGCACCGGTGACAGGGGTTACAGTGGAAACACCATATATTTT. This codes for CASSTGDRGYSGNTIYF. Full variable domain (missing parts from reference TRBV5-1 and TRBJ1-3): KAGVTQTPRYLIKTRGQQVTLSCSPISGHRSVSWYQQTPGQGLQFLFEYFSETQRNKGNFPGRFSGRQFSNSRSEMNVSTLELGDSALYLCASSTGDRGYSGNTIYFGEGSWLTVV.

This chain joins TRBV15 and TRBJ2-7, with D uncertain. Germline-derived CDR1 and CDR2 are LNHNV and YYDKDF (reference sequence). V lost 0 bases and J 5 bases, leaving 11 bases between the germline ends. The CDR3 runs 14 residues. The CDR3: CATSRDQSRDEQYF. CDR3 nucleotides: TGTGCCACCAGCAGAGATCAGTCGCGTGACGAGCAGTACTTC.

CDR3 bases: TGTGCCAGCAGCCAACAGGGGATTGGCTACACCTTC. Its translation is CASSQQGIGYTF. The rearrangement joins TRBV14 to TRBJ1-2, with a possible D match to TRBD1 (6 bases). Deletions cut 2 bases from V and 7 bases from J, with 8 bases between. The germline V gene has CDR1 SGHDN and CDR2 FVKESK. This CDR3 is 12 amino acids long.

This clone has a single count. DNA of the CDR3: TGTGCCAGCAGCAGTGCCGGAGTTGGGGAGGCCGGGGAGCTGTTTTTT. Amino acid sequence: CASSSAGVGEAGELFF. This rearrangement joins TRBV7-8 to TRBJ2-2; D perhaps matches TRBD2 (6 bases). V dropped 5 bases and J dropped 6 bases, with 19 bases sitting between them. Germline V CDR1 and CDR2: SGHVS, FQNEAQ. The CDR3 runs 16 residues.

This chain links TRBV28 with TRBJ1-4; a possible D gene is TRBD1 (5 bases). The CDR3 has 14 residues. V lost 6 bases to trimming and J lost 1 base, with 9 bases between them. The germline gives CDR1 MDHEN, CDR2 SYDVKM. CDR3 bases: TGTGCCAGCAGCTACAGGCTAACTAATGAAAAACTGTTTTTT. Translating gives CASSYRLTNEKLFF.

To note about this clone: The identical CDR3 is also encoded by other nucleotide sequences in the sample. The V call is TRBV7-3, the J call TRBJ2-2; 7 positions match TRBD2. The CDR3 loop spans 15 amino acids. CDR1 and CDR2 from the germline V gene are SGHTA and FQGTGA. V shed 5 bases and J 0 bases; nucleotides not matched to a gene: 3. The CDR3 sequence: CASSPSGTNTGELFF. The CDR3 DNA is TGTGCCAGCAGCCCCAGCGGGACGAACACCGGGGAGCTGTTTTTT.

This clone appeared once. The CDR3 DNA is TGTGCCAGCAGTTACTCGACAGACCGCTACGAGCAGTACTTC. As protein: CASSYSTDRYEQYF. The chain combines TRBV6-5 with TRBJ2-7; weak D call: TRBD1 (5 bases). Germline values: CDR1 MNHEY, CDR2 SVGAGI. The CDR3 sequence is 14 residues long. Trimming left V 0 bases short and J 3 bases short, with 9 bases between.